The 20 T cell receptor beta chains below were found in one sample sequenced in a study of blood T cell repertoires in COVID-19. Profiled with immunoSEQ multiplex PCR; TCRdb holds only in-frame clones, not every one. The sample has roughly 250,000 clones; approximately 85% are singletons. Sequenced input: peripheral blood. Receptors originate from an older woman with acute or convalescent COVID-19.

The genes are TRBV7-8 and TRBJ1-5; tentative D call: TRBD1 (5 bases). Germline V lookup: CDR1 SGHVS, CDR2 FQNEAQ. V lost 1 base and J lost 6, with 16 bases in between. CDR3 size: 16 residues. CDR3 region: CASSLENGGIGQPQHF. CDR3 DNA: TGTGCCAGCAGCTTAGAGAACGGGGGAATAGGTCAGCCCCAGCATTTT.

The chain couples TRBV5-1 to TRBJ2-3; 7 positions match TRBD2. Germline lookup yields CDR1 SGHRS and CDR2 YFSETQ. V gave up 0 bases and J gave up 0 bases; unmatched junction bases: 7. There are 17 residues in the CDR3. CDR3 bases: TGCGCCAGCAGCTTGGGCACTAGCGTACCTAGCACAGATACGCAGTATTTT. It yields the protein CASSLGTSVPSTDTQYF.

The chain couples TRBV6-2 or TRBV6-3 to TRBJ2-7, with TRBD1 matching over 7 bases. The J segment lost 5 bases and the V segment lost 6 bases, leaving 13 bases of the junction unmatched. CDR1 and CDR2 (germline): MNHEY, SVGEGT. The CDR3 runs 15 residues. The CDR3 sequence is CASSPHRGPPHEQYF. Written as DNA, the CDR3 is TGTGCCAGCAGCCCTCACAGGGGACCTCCCCACGAGCAGTACTTC.

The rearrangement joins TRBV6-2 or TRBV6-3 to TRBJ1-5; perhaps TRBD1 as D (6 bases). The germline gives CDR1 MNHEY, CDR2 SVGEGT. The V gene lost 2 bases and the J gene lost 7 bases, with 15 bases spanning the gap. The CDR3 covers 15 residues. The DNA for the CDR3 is TGTGCCAGCAGTTACGACGGACAGCATTTCCAGCCCCAGCATTTT. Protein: CASSYDGQHFQPQHF.

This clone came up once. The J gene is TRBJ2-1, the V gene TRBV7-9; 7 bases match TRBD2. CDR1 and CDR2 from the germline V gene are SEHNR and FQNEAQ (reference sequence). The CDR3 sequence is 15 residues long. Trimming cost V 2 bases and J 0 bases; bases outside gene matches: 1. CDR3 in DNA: TGTGCCAGCAGCTTATCGGGGGGCTCCTACAATGAGCAGTTCTTC. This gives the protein CASSLSGGSYNEQFF.

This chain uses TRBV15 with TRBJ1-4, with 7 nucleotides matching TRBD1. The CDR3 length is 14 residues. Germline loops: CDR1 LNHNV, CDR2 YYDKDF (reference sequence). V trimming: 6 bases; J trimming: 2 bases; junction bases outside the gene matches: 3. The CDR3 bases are TGTGCCACCAGAACGACAGGGACTAATGAAAAACTGTTTTTT. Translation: CATRTTGTNEKLFF.

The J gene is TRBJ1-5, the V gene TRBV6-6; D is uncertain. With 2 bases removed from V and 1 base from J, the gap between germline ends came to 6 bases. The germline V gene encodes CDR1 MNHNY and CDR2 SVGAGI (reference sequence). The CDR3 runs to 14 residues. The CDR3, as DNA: TGTGCCAGCAGTTACGGGCAGAGCAATCAGCCCCAGCATTTT. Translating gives CASSYGQSNQPQHF.

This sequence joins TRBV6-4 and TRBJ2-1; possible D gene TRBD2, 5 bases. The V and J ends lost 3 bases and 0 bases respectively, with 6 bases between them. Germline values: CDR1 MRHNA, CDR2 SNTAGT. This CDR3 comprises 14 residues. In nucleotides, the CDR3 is TGTGCCAGCAGTGAGGACTTCTCCTACAATGAGCAGTTCTTC. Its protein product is CASSEDFSYNEQFF.

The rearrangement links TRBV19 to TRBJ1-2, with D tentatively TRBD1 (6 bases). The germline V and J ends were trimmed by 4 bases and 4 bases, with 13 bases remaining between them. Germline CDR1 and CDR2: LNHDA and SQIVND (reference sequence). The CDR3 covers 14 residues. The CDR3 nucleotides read TGTGCCAGTAGTACGGGGACACCTACCTATGGCTACACCTTC. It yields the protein CASSTGTPTYGYTF.

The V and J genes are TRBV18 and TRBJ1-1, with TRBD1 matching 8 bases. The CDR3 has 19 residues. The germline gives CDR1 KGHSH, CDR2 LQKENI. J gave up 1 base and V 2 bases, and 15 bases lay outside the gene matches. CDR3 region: CASSPIGQGALGGNTEAFF. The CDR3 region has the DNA TGTGCCAGCTCACCAATAGGACAGGGAGCGTTGGGTGGGAACACTGAAGCTTTCTTT.

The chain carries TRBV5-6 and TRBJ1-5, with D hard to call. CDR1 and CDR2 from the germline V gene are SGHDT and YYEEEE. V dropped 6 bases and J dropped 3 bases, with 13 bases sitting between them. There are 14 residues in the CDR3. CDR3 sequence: CASNLYGNNQPQHF. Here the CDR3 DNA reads TGTGCCAGCAACCTATACGGGAACAATCAGCCCCAGCATTTT.

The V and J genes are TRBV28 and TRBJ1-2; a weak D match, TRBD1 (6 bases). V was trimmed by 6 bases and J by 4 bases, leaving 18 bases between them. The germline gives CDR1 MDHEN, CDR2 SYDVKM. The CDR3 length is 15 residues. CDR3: CASSTSGGPTYGYTF. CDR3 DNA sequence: TGTGCCAGCAGCACCTCGGGGGGCCCTACCTATGGCTACACCTTC.

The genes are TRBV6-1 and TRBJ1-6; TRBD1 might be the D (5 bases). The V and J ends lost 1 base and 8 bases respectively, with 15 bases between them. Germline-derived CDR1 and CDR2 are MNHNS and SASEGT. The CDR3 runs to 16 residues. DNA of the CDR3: TGTGCCAGCAGTGAAGACGGCAGGGTGGTGTATTCACCCCTCCACTTT. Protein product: CASSEDGRVVYSPLHF.

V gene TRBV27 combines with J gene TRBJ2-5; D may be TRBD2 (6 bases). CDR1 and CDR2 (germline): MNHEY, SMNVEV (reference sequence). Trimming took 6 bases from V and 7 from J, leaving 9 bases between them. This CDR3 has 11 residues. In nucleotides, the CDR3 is TGTGCCAGCAGCAAGGGAGGGACCCAGTACTTC. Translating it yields CASSKGGTQYF.

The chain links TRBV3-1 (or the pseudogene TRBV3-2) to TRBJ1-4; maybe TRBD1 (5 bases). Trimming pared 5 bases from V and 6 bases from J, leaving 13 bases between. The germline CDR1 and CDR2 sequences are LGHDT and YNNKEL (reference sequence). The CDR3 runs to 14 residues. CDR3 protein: CASSSLGGYEKLFF. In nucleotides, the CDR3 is TGTGCCAGCAGCTCGTTGGGGGGATATGAAAAACTGTTTTTT.

The CDR3 DNA is TGTGCCAGCAGTACAACCCAGGGTTACGAGCAGTACTTC. Translation gives CASSTTQGYEQYF. The chain joins TRBV7-2 to TRBJ2-7, with D possibly TRBD1 on 5 matching bases. The CDR3 is 13 residues long. The V end was cut by 6 bases, the J end by 4 bases, with 13 bases between. Germline V CDR1 and CDR2: SGHTA, FQGNSA.

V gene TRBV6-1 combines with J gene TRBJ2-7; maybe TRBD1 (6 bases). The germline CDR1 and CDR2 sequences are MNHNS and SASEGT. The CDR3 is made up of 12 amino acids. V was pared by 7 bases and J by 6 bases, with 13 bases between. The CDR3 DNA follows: TGTGCCAGCAATACAGGGATCAGCGAGCAGTACTTC. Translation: CASNTGISEQYF.

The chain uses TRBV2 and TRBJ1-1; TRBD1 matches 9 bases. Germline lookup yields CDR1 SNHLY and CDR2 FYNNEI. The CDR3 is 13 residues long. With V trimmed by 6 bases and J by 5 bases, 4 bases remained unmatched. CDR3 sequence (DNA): TGTGCCAGCAGGGGACAGGGAGGGACTGAAGCTTTCTTT. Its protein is CASRGQGGTEAFF.

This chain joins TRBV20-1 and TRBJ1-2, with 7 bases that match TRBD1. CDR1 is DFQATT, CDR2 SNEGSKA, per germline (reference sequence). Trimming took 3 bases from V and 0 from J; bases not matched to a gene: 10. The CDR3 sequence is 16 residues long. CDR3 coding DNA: TGCAGTGCTAGTCCAGGGGGTTACTCAACTAACTATGGCTACACCTTC. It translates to CSASPGGYSTNYGYTF.

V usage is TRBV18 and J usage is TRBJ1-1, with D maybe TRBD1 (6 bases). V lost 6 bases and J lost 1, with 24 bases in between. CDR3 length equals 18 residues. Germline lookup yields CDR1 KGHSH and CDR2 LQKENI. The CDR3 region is CASSLTGPHKTSNTEAFF. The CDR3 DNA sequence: TGTGCCAGCTCTTTAACAGGGCCCCACAAAACCTCGAACACTGAAGCTTTCTTT.